This TCR beta chain was captured in a study of blood T cell repertoires in COVID-19. In terms of age and location, participants ranged from about 18 to 95 years and lived in approximately 24 US areas. Participants' reported clinical history set cohort assignment. Two negative PCRs, clearance, or symptom resolution had been documented for recovered Cohort 3 donors. Some clones are missing from TCRdb's copy, which holds only in-frame ones; the method was immunoSEQ multiplex PCR. The data hold about 250,000 clones, with 75% to 95% observed a single time. The germline CDR1 and CDR2 sequences are SGHAT and FQDESV (reference sequence). V lost 2 bases and J lost 6; bases outside the gene matches: 5. The CDR3 runs to 15 residues.

The TCR was taken from a woman under 30 who had recovered from COVID-19. The J gene is TRBJ2-1, the V gene TRBV11-1; 9 nucleotides match TRBD2. Input material: PBMCs or T cells enriched from blood (not recorded which). Written as DNA, the CDR3 is TGTGCCAGCAGCTTACGCCTAGCGGGGTCCAATGAGCAGTTCTTC. As protein: CASSLRLAGSNEQFF.